The 3 T cell receptor beta chains given below trace back to one sample, sequenced in a study of blood T cell repertoires in COVID-19. Here immunoSEQ multiplex PCR was the method, and the copy in TCRdb shows in-frame clones only, minus some. The table has approximately 150,000 clones, approximately 84% seen once. The specimen sequenced was peripheral blood. Every receptor here comes from a woman of 80 years or more with acute or convalescent COVID-19.

V is TRBV27 and J is TRBJ1-2; no clear D. Germline CDR1 and CDR2: MNHEY and SMNVEV (reference sequence). The CDR3 spans 17 residues. Between the trimmed V and J ends, which lost 4 bases and 4 bases, there was a span of 22 bases. CDR3 sequence: CASSYAGPQPRAYGYTF. In DNA, the CDR3 is TGTGCCAGCAGTTATGCGGGCCCTCAACCGAGAGCCTATGGCTACACCTTC.

This clone was observed a handful of times. This chain joins TRBV24-1 and TRBJ1-3; 8 bases agree with TRBD1. The germline V gene has CDR1 KGHDR and CDR2 SFDVKD. This CDR3 spans 15 amino acids. Germline trimming cut 9 bases from V and 1 base from J; bases unmatched to any gene: 7. This CDR3 is CATRKQGVSGNTIYF. The DNA for the CDR3 is TGTGCCACCCGAAAACAGGGGGTATCTGGAAACACCATATATTTT.

This clone was observed a handful of times. The chain joins TRBV27 to TRBJ2-2; 11 bases match TRBD2. The trim removed 8 bases at V and 4 bases at J, leaving 12 bases unmatched. This CDR3 has 17 residues. The germline V gene has CDR1 MNHEY and CDR2 SMNVEV (reference sequence). The CDR3 spells CASGQGLAGGGTGELFF. DNA of the CDR3: TGTGCCAGCGGACAGGGATTAGCGGGAGGGGGCACCGGGGAGCTGTTTTTT.